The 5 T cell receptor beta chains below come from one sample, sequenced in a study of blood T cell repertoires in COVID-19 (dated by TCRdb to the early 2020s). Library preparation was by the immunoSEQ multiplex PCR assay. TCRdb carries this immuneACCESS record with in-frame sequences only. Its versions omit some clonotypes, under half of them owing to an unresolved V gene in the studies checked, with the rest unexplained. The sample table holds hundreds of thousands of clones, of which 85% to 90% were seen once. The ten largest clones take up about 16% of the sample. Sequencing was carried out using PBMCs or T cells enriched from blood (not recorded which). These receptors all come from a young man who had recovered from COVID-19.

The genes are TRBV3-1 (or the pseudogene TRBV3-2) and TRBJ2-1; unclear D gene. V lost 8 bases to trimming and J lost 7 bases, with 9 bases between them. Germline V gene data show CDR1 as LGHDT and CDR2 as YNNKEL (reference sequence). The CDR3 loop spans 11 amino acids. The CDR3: CASPYWNEQFF. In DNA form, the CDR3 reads TGTGCCAGCCCCTACTGGAATGAGCAGTTCTTC.

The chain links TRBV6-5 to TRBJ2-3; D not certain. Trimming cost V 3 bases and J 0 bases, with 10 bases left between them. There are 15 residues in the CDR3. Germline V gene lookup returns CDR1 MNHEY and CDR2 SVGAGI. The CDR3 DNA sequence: TGTGCCAGCAGTTATTTTTCTCCTAGCACAGATACGCAGTATTTT. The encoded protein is CASSYFSPSTDTQYF.

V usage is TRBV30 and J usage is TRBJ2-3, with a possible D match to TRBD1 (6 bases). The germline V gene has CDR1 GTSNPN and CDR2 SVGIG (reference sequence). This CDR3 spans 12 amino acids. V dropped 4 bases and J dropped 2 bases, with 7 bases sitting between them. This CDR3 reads CAWNRVTDTQYF. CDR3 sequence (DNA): TGTGCCTGGAACAGGGTCACAGATACGCAGTATTTT.

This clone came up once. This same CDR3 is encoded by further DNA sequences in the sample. CDR3 sequence (DNA): TGTGCCAGCAGTCCAGGACAGGGGAATTCACCCCTCCACTTT. Translation gives CASSPGQGNSPLHF. V is TRBV27 and J is TRBJ1-6; 9 positions match TRBD1. This CDR3 is built from 14 residues. V shed 5 bases, J shed 7 bases, and the junction held 3 bases outside the gene matches. The V gene's germline CDR1 is MNHEY and CDR2 SMNVEV (reference sequence).

Here the CDR3 DNA reads TGTGCCAGCTCACCACGGAACGGGGGGGATGAAAAACTGTTTTTT. This translates into CASSPRNGGDEKLFF. This chain uses TRBV18 with TRBJ1-4; maybe TRBD1 (5 bases). The V end was cut by 1 base, the J end by 6 bases, with 12 bases between. In germline, CDR1 is KGHSH, CDR2 LQKENI. This CDR3 has 15 residues.